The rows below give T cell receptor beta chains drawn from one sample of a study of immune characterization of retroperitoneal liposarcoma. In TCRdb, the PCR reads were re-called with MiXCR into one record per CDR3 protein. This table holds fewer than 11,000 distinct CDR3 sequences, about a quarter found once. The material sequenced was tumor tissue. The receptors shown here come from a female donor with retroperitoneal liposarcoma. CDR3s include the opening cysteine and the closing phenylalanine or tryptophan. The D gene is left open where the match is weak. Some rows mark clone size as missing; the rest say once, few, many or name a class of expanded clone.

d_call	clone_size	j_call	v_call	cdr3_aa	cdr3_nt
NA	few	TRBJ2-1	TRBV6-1	CASSEEVASYNEQFF	TGTGCCAGCAGTGAAGAGGTAGCGTCCTACAATGAGCAGTTCTTC
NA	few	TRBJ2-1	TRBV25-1	CASSEPGAETQFF	TGTGCCAGCAGTGAACCCGGGGCGGAGACCCAGTTCTTC
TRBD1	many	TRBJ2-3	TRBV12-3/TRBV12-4	CASSDDRATDTQYF	TGTGCCAGCAGTGACGACAGGGCCACAGATACGCAGTATTTT
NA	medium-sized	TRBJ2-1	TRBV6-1	CASSPRSPPYEQFF	TGTGCCAGCAGTCCACGGAGTCCACCCTACGAGCAGTTCTTC
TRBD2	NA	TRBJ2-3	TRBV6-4	CASSVAGGPDTQYF	TGTGCCAGCAGTGTAGCGGGAGGGCCAGATACGCAGTATTTT
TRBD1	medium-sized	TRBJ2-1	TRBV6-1	CAATRDSDFYEQFF	TGTGCCGCCACCAGGGACAGCGACTTCTACGAGCAGTTCTTC
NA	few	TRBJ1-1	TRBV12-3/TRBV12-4	CASSFLGQNTEAFF	TGTGCCAGCAGTTTCCTGGGCCAGAACACTGAAGCTTTCTTT
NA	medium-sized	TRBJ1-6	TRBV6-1	CASTRQVDSPLHF	TGTGCCAGCACTCGACAGGTGGATTCACCCCTCCACTTT
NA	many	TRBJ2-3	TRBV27	CASSLGGISTDTQYF	TGTGCCAGCAGTCTTGGCGGGATTAGCACAGATACGCAGTATTTT
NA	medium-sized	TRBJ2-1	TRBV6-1	CASSQATYRLNEQFF	TGTGCCAGCAGTCAGGCTACATACCGGCTTAATGAGCAGTTCTTC
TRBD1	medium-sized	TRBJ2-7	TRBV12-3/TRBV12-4	CASSPGTVYEQYF	TGTGCCAGCAGCCCGGGGACAGTTTACGAGCAGTACTTC
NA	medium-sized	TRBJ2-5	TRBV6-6	CASSYVSPASRGETQYF	TGTGCCAGCAGTTACGTTTCCCCCGCCTCGCGGGGAGAGACCCAGTACTTC
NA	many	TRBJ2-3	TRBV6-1	CASSGQWRGPHTDTQYF	TGTGCCAGCAGTGGACAGTGGCGGGGGCCTCACACAGATACGCAGTATTTT
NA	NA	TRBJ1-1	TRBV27	CASSSQKNTEAFF	TGTGCCAGCAGTTCTCAGAAGAACACTGAAGCTTTCTTT
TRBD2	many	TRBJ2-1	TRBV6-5	CASSYDSSGGAGEQFF	TGTGCCAGCAGTTACGATTCTAGCGGGGGGGCCGGTGAGCAGTTCTTC
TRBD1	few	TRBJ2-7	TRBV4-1	CASSRGWDRPSGEQYF	TGCGCCAGCAGCCGAGGTTGGGACAGACCATCAGGCGAGCAGTACTTC
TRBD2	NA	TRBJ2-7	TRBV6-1	CASIEGLVGYEQYF	TGTGCCAGCATTGAGGGACTAGTCGGCTACGAGCAGTACTTC
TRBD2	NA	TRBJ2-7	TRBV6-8	CASSDSSGGAYEQYF	TGTGCCAGCAGTGACTCGAGCGGGGGGGCCTACGAGCAGTACTTC
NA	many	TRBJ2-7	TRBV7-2	CASSRTSSSYNEQYF	TGTGCCAGCAGCCGGACGTCAAGCTCCTACAATGAGCAGTACTTC
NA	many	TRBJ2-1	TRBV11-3	CASSARPLMGKETQFF	TGTGCCAGCAGCGCCCGGCCGCTTATGGGGAAAGAGACCCAGTTCTTC
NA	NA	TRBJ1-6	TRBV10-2	CASSEGGNSPLHF	TGCGCCAGCAGTGAGGGTGGCAATTCACCCCTCCACTTT
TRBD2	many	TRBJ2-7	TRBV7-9	CASSLREASYEQYF	TGTGCCAGCAGCTTACGGGAGGCCTCCTACGAGCAGTACTTC
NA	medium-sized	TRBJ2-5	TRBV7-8	CASSQSRVEQYF	TGTGCCAGCAGCCAGAGCAGGGTGGAGCAGTACTTC
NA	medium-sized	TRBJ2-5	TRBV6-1	CAILRNPGVVETQYF	TGTGCGATCCTCCGGAACCCGGGGGTGGTGGAGACCCAGTACTTC
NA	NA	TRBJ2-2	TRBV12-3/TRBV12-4	CASSLPGWGELFF	TGTGCCAGCAGTTTGCCGGGATGGGGGGAGCTGTTTTTT
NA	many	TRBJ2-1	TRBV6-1	CASTLYSGRGEQFF	TGTGCCAGCACCTTGTATTCAGGGAGAGGAGAGCAGTTCTTC
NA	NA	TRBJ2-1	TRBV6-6	CASSYSPGAYEQFF	TGTGCCAGCAGTTACTCTCCAGGGGCCTACGAGCAGTTCTTC
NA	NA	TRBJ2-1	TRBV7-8	CASSPQGTANEQFF	TGTGCCAGCAGCCCCCAGGGGACGGCGAATGAGCAGTTCTTC
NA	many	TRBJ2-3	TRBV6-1	CASSEVFQVRADTQYF	TGTGCCAGCAGTGAAGTCTTCCAGGTTAGGGCAGATACGCAGTATTTT
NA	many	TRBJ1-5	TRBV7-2	CASSPRHRADQPQHF	TGTGCCAGCAGCCCCCGCCATCGGGCGGATCAGCCCCAGCATTTT
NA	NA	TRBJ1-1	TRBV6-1	CASSSRRAGTEAFF	TGTGCCAGCAGTTCTCGCCGGGCCGGGACAGAAGCTTTCTTT
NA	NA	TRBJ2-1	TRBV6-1	CASSRPGMGNEQFF	TGTGCCAGCAGTCGCCCCGGGATGGGCAATGAGCAGTTCTTC
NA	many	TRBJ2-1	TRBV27	CASSLTSNSYEQFF	TGTGCCAGCAGTCTGACCTCTAACTCCTACGAGCAGTTCTTC
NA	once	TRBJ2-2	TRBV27	CASITPGRGVTGELFF	TGTGCCAGCATTACACCGGGGCGGGGAGTCACCGGGGAGCTGTTTTTT
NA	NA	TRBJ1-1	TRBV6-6	CASSPGKAKMNTEAFF	TGTGCCAGCAGTCCCGGGAAGGCGAAGATGAACACTGAAGCTTTCTTT